The rows below give T cell receptor beta chains drawn from one sample of a study of blood T cell repertoires in COVID-19. Generated by immunoSEQ multiplex PCR, the TCRdb table keeps only in-frame clones and is missing some. The sample has some 170,000 clones, over 65% seen once. The sequenced material came from peripheral blood. These receptors all stem from a man between 60 and 70 years old with acute or convalescent COVID-19. CDR3s include the opening cysteine and the closing phenylalanine or tryptophan. D genes are given only for firm matches. Some rows mark clone size as missing; the rest say once, few, many or name a class of expanded clone.

-,TRBJ1-1,TRBV30,17,TRBD1,CAWSVQDRGFRRTEAFF,TGTGCCTGGAGTGTACAGGACAGGGGTTTTCGGAGGACTGAAGCTTTCTTT
-,TRBJ2-7,TRBV27,13,TRBD2,CASRFAGGLEQYF,TGTGCCAGCAGGTTCGCGGGGGGGCTCGAGCAGTACTTC
-,TRBJ2-5,TRBV30,16,TRBD2,CAWSVQLAGGRETQYF,TGTGCCTGGAGTGTACAACTAGCGGGGGGGCGGGAGACCCAGTACTTC
-,TRBJ1-6,TRBV7-2,15,TRBD1,CASSWLTGGASPLHF,TGTGCCAGCAGCTGGTTGACAGGGGGCGCTTCACCCCTCCACTTT
once,TRBJ2-1,TRBV4-1,16,TRBD2,CASRTTSAGAGNEQFF,TGCGCCAGCAGAACTACTAGCGCCGGGGCTGGCAATGAGCAGTTCTTC
few,TRBJ2-7,TRBV25-1,15,TRBD2,CASSDPGTSGDQQYF,TGTGCCAGCAGTGATCCCGGGACTAGCGGGGATCAGCAGTACTTC
-,TRBJ1-5,TRBV10-3,15,-,CAISESGGKNQPQHF,TGTGCCATCAGTGAGTCGGGGGGGAAAAATCAGCCCCAGCATTTT
-,TRBJ2-3,TRBV2,14,TRBD2,CASMQTWREVTQYF,TGTGCCAGCATGCAGACCTGGCGGGAGGTTACGCAGTATTTT
-,TRBJ2-7,TRBV4-3,15,-,CASSQDAGRPYEQYF,TGCGCCAGCAGCCAAGATGCGGGACGTCCCTACGAGCAGTACTTC
-,TRBJ1-5,TRBV5-6,15,-,CASTLGTGDYQPQHF,TGTGCCAGCACCCTCGGGACGGGGGATTATCAGCCCCAGCATTTT
-,TRBJ1-4,TRBV6-2/TRBV6-3,19,TRBD1,CASSSFGGQTLWANEKLFF,TGTGCCAGCAGTTCCTTCGGGGGACAGACGCTATGGGCTAATGAAAAACTGTTTTTT
few,TRBJ1-5,TRBV9,15,-,CASSALSGVGQPQHF,TGTGCCAGCAGCGCCCTGTCCGGGGTGGGGCAGCCCCAGCATTTT
-,TRBJ1-6,TRBV2,14,-,CASTNSGGGSPLHF,TGTGCCAGCACCAACTCCGGGGGTGGGTCACCCCTCCACTTT
-,TRBJ2-2,TRBV2,15,TRBD1,CASSGQGARTGELFF,TGTGCCAGCAGTGGACAGGGGGCGCGAACCGGGGAGCTGTTTTTT
once,TRBJ1-2,TRBV19,14,-,CASSPWWGPYGYTF,TGTGCCAGTAGTCCCTGGTGGGGGCCCTATGGCTACACCTTC
-,TRBJ1-5,TRBV29-1,16,TRBD1,CSVVPTAGGRDQPQHF,TGCAGCGTTGTACCTACGGCAGGGGGCAGGGATCAGCCCCAGCATTTT
few,TRBJ1-5,TRBV21-1,14,-,CASSKLSGSQPQHF,TGTGCCAGCAGCAAATTATCTGGGAGTCAGCCCCAGCATTTT
-,TRBJ1-5,TRBV30,15,-,CAWSTGSYSNQPQHF,TGTGCCTGGTCGACTGGGAGTTATAGCAATCAGCCCCAGCATTTT
-,TRBJ1-1,TRBV7-3,14,TRBD1,CASSLADRGTEAFF,TGTGCCAGCAGCTTAGCAGACAGGGGGACTGAAGCTTTCTTT
-,TRBJ1-2,TRBV28,16,TRBD1,CASSSPSTGGRGGYTF,TGTGCCAGCAGTTCCCCTTCGACAGGGGGCAGGGGTGGCTACACCTTC
-,TRBJ2-7,TRBV5-5,15,TRBD2,CASSSIAGLSYEQYF,TGTGCCAGCAGTTCGATAGCGGGGCTATCCTACGAGCAGTACTTC
-,TRBJ1-5,TRBV4-2,14,-,CASSQVRTNQPQHF,TGTGCCAGCAGCCAAGTAAGGACAAATCAGCCCCAGCATTTT
-,TRBJ1-3,TRBV6-1,16,TRBD1,CASSDTTGGTGNTIYF,TGTGCCAGCAGTGACACGACAGGGGGCACTGGAAACACCATATATTTT
-,TRBJ2-5,TRBV7-2,14,TRBD1,CASSLGGQGQTQYF,TGTGCCAGCAGCTTAGGGGGACAGGGGCAGACCCAGTACTTC
-,TRBJ1-1,TRBV11-2,15,-,CASSLFGGANTEAFF,TGTGCCAGCAGCTTATTTGGGGGCGCGAACACTGAAGCTTTCTTT
-,TRBJ1-4,TRBV3-1/TRBV3-2,15,-,CASSQRTAGDEKLFF,TGTGCCAGCAGCCAAAGGACTGCGGGGGATGAAAAACTGTTTTTT
-,TRBJ1-1,TRBV5-5,12,-,CASSPENTEAFF,TGTGCCAGCAGCCCAGAGAACACTGAAGCTTTCTTT
-,TRBJ2-7,TRBV30,11,-,CAWSPENEQYF,TGTGCCTGGAGTCCGGAGAACGAGCAGTACTTC
-,TRBJ1-2,TRBV28,14,-,CASSFSSGHYGYTF,TGTGCCAGCAGTTTTTCCAGCGGTCACTATGGCTACACCTTC
-,TRBJ1-1,TRBV7-9,14,-,CASSLEGGRTEAFF,TGTGCCAGCAGCTTAGAAGGGGGAAGGACTGAAGCTTTCTTT
-,TRBJ2-5,TRBV7-2,13,-,CASSSRGWETQYF,TGTGCCAGCAGCTCGCGGGGATGGGAGACCCAGTACTTC
-,TRBJ2-2,TRBV28,16,TRBD1,CASSSQGAGRTGELFF,TGTGCCAGCAGTTCACAGGGGGCGGGCAGAACCGGGGAGCTGTTTTTT